The entry that follows covers one T cell receptor beta chain sequence. Antigen: not known. The sample comes from a study of post-analysis software for immune sequencing data. Study-wide results and caveats: The study found TRBV5-6, TRBV5-1 and TRBV20-1 among a few TRBV segments more frequent in patients than controls.

Unique molecular identifiers featured in each of the TCR beta cDNA libraries. Input populations of about 0.9 to 10 million T cells gave rise to around 500,000 cDNA molecules. TCRdb reprocessed the PCR reads with MiXCR, giving one entry per CDR3 protein. The sample lists fewer than 850,000 distinct CDR3 sequences; 25% to 30% were seen once. Germline loops: CDR1 MDHEN, CDR2 SYDVKM. The CDR3 is made up of 13 amino acids. V gave up 3 bases and J gave up 2 bases, with 5 bases separating them. Sequenced sample: blood. The chain couples TRBV28 to TRBJ2-1; unclear D gene. The TCR sequence derives from a girl aged 10-17 years with multiple sclerosis. The CDR3 here is CASSFKTYNEQFF. The CDR3 region has the DNA TGTGCCAGCAGTTTCAAGACCTACAATGAGCAGTTCTTC.